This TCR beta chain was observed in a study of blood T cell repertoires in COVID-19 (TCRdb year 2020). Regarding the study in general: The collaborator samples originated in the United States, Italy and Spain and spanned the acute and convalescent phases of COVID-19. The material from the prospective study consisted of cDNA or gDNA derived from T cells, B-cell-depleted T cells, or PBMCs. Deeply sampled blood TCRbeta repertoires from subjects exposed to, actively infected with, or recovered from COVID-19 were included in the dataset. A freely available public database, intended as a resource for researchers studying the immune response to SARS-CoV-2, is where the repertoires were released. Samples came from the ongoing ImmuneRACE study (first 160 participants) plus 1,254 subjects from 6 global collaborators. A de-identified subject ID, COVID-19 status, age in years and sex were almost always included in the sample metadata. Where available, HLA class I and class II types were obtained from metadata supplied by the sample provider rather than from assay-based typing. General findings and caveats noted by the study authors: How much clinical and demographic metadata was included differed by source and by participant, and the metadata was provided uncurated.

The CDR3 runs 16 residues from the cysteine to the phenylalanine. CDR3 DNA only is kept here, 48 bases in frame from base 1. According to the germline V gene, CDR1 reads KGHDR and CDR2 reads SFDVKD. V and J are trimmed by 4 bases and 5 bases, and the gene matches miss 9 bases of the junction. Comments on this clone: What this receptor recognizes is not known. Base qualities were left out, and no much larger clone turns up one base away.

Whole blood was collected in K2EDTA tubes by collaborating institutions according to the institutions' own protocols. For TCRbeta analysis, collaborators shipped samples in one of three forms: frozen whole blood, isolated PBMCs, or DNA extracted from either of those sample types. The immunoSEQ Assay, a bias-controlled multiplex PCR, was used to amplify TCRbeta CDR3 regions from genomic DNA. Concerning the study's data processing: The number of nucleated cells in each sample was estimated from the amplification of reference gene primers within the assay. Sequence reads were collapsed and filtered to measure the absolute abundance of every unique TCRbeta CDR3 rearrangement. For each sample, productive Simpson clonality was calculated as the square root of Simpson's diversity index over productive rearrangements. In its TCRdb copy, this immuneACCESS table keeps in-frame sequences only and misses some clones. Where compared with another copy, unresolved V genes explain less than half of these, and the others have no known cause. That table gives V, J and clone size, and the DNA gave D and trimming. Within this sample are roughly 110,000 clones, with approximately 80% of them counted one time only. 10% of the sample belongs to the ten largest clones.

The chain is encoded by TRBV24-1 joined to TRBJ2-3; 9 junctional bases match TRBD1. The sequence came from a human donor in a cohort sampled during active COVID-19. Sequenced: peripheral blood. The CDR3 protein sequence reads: CATSDTGTGLRDTQYF. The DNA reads TGTGCCACCAGTGACACCGGGACAGGGCTTAGAGATACGCAGTATTTT.